The present entry profiles one TCR beta chain with its context. TCRdb's table, derived via immunoSEQ multiplex PCR, lists solely in-frame clones and lacks some. Of under 400,000 clones in the sample, almost 90% were seen once. This sample stems from a study of blood T cell repertoires in COVID-19. Trimming shortened V by 5 bases and J by 5 bases, and 15 bases separated the two germline ends. CDR1 and CDR2 from the germline V gene are SEHNR and FQNEAQ (reference sequence). The length of the CDR3 is 14 residues. The chain combines TRBV7-9 with TRBJ1-1, with D possibly TRBD1 on 6 matching bases. This sequence was found in a woman in her thirties with COVID-19, enrolled during active disease. Sequenced material: peripheral blood. The CDR3 bases are TGTGCCAGCAGCGAAACAGGGAAGGGTACTGAAGCTTTCTTT. Amino acids: CASSETGKGTEAFF.